Following are 6 T cell receptor beta chains from one sample sequenced in a study of T-cell memory formation after mild COVID-19 (dated by TCRdb to the early 2020s). The receptor library was made with 5' RACE. Sequencing instrument: Illumina NovaSeq 6000. TCRdb cleaned the public reads at Q25 with fastp, built clones with MiXCR and kept in-frame beta chains. Identical CDR3 proteins give one entry, which carries the most common genes and DNA. In this sample the table shows about 200,000 distinct CDR3 sequences, approximately 10% of which occur a single time. The ten biggest clones cover 3.5% to 4% of the sample. The sample comprised PBMCs or a T cell subset sorted from them (not recorded which). The receptors stem from a man younger than 30 who had mild COVID-19 (a few samples of this study predate the infection). The sample titles of this study are shuffled in the database, so cell type and time point are left out; the donor was told from shared clones.

This clonotype was recorded a few times. V gene TRBV23-1 combines with J gene TRBJ2-4; 7 bases are a match to TRBD1. TRBV23-1 is given ORF status, its function remaining uncertain. Trimming at V came to 3 bases and at J to 2 bases, leaving 7 bases not matched to a gene. The CDR3 consists of 16 residues. CDR3 residues: CASSHEQGKTKNIQYF. CDR3 in DNA: TGCGCCAGCAGTCACGAACAGGGGAAAACCAAAAACATTCAGTACTTC.

This clonotype was seen at least ten times. The chain combines TRBV5-1 with TRBJ2-7; D is unresolved. Trimming pared 1 base from V and 4 bases from J, leaving 9 bases between. CDR1 and CDR2 from the germline V gene are SGHRS and YFSETQ. This CDR3 is 13 amino acids long. This chain's CDR3 is CASSLSRSYEQYF. For the CDR3, the DNA is TGCGCCAGCAGCTTGTCACGTTCGTACGAGCAGTACTTC.

Only a few counts were recorded for this clonotype. The V and J genes are TRBV9 and TRBJ2-1, with TRBD2 matching over 8 bases. This CDR3 has 15 amino acids. Germline lookup yields CDR1 SGDLS and CDR2 YYNGEE. The V segment lost 0 bases and the J segment 3 bases; nucleotides outside the gene matches: 2. This chain's CDR3 is CASSVDGTSYNEQFF. The DNA for the CDR3 is TGTGCCAGCAGCGTAGACGGGACTAGCTACAATGAGCAGTTCTTC.

This clonotype has more than one count but fewer than ten. V and J are TRBV5-6 and TRBJ1-5; D is ambiguous. This CDR3 is 14 amino acids long. The V and J ends lost 3 bases and 1 base respectively, with 8 bases between them. Per the germline V gene, CDR1 is SGHDT and CDR2 is YYEEEE. CDR3 region: CASSSPSSNQPQHF. The CDR3, as DNA: TGTGCCAGCAGCTCGCCCTCCAGCAATCAGCCCCAGCATTTT.

This chain connects TRBV4-2 to TRBJ2-3; 10 bases map to TRBD1. Germline lookup yields CDR1 LGHNA and CDR2 YNFKEQ. This CDR3 comprises 17 residues. V was pared by 4 bases and J by 1 base, with 8 bases of the junction left unmatched. This CDR3 reads CASSPGDRGKRTDTQYF. The DNA for the CDR3 is TGTGCCAGCAGCCCGGGGGACAGGGGTAAACGCACAGATACGCAGTATTTT.

This clonotype has ten or more counts. In DNA form, the CDR3 reads TGTGCCAGCAGTTCGAACGGGGGGAAAGAGACCCAGTACTTC. The encoded protein is CASSSNGGKETQYF. This chain connects TRBV6-2 or TRBV6-3 to TRBJ2-5; 7 bases agree with TRBD2. The V segment lost 4 bases and the J segment 3 bases; nucleotides outside the gene matches: 5. Germline V gene data show CDR1 as MNHEY and CDR2 as SVGEGT. CDR3 length: 14 amino acids.